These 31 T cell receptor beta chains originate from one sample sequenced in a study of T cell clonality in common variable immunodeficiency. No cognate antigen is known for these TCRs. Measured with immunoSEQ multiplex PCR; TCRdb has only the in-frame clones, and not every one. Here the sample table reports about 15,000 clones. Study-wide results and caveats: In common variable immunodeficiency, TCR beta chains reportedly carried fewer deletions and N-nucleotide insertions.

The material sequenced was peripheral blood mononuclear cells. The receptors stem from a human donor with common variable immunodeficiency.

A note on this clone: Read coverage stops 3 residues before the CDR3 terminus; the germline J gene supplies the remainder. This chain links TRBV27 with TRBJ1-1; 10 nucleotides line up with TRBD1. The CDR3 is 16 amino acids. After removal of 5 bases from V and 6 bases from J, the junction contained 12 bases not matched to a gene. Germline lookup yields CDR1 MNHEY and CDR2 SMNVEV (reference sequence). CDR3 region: CASSPRQGALSAEAFF. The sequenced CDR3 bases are TGTGCCAGCAGTCCTAGACAGGGGGCTCTCTCGGCTGAA.

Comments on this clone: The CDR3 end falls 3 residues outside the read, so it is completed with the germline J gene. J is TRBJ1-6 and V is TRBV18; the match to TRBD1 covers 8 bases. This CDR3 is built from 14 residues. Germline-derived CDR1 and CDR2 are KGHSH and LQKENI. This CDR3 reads CASSQETGANPLHF. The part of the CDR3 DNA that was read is TGTGCCAGCTCACAGGAGACAGGGGCAAATCCC.

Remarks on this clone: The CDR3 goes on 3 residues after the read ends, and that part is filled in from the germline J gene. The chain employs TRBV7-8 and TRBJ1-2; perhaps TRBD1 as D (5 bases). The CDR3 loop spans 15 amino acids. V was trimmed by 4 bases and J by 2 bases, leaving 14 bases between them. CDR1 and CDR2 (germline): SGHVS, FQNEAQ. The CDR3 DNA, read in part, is TGTGCCAGCAGCTCGGGACGGGGGGAAAACTATGGC. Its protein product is CASSSGRGENYG. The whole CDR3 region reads CASSSGRGENYGYTF. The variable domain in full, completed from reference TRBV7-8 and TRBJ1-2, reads GAGVSQSPRYKVAKRGQDVALRCDPISGHVSLFWYQQALGQGPEFLTYFQNEAQLDKSGLPSDRFFAERPEGSVSTLKIQRTQQEDSAVYLCASSSGRGENYGYTFGSGTRLTVV.

The part of the CDR3 DNA that was read is TGTGCCAGCAGCTCGACAGGGGGGGCCTACGAG. Protein: CASSSTGGAYE. The CDR3 reads in full as CASSSTGGAYEQYF. The chain links TRBV7-8 to TRBJ2-7, with 9 bases identical to TRBD1. The CDR3 end lies 3 residues beyond the end of the read and is filled in from the germline J gene. J was trimmed by 2 bases and V by 4 bases; bases with no gene match: 3. This CDR3 spans 14 amino acids. Germline V lookup: CDR1 SGHVS, CDR2 FQNEAQ.

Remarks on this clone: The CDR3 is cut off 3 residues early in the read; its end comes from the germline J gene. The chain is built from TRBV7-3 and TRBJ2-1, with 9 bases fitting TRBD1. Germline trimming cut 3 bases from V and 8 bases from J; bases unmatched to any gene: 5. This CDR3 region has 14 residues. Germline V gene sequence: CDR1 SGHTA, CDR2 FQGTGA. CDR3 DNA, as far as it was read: TGTGCCAGCAGCTTCGGGACAGGGAGAGATGAG. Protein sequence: CASSFGTGRDE. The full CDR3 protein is CASSFGTGRDEQFF.

The part of the CDR3 DNA that was read is TGTGCCAGCAGTGCATGGGGCACAGGCAATCAAGAGACC. Protein product: CASSAWGTGNQET. The full CDR3 protein is CASSAWGTGNQETQYF. V gene TRBV2 combines with J gene TRBJ2-5; possibly TRBD1 for D (5 bases). Read coverage stops 3 residues before the CDR3 terminus; the germline J gene supplies the remainder. The CDR3 runs to 16 residues. Germline CDR1 is SNHLY and CDR2 is FYNNEI. The V gene lost 4 bases and the J gene lost 2 bases, with 17 bases spanning the gap. Complete variable domain (other parts from reference TRBV2 and TRBJ2-5): EPEVTQTPSHQVTQMGQEVILRCVPISNHLYFYWYRQILGQKVEFLVSFYNNEISEKSEIFDDQFSVERPDGSNFTLKIRSTKLEDSAMYFCASSAWGTGNQETQYFGPGTRLLVL.

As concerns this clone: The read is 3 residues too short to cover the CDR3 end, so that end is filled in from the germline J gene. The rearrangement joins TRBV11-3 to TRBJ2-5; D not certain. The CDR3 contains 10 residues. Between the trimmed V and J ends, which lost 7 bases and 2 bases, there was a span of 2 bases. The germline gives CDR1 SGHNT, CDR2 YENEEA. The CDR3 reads CASTQETQYF. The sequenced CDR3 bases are TGTGCCAGCACACAAGAGACC.

Incomplete CDR3 DNA: TGTGCCAGTAGTATTGGGCAGGCGTCCTATAATTCACCC. It is translated as CASSIGQASYNSP. The complete CDR3 protein is CASSIGQASYNSPLHF. The genes are TRBV19 and TRBJ1-6; D call uncertain. The read halts 3 residues ahead of the CDR3 end, with the missing end drawn from the germline J gene. The CDR3 totals 16 residues. Germline assignment: CDR1 LNHDA and CDR2 SQIVND (reference sequence). Trimming took 3 bases from V and 1 from J, leaving 10 bases between them. The full variable domain, with the rest looked up from reference TRBV19 and TRBJ1-6, is DGGITQSPKYLFRKEGQNVTLSCEQNLNHDAMYWYRQDPGQGLRLIYYSQIVNDFQKGDIAEGYSVSREKKESFPLTVTSAQKNPTAFYLCASSIGQASYNSPLHFGNGTRLTVT.

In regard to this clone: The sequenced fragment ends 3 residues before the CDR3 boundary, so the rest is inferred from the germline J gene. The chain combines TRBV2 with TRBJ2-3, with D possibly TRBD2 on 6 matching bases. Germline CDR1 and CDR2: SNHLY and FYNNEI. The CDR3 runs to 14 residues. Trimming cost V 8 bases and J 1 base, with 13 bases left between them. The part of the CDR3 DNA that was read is TGTGCCAGCTGGGGACTTACCCGCACAGATACG. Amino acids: CASWGLTRTDT. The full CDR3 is CASWGLTRTDTQYF.

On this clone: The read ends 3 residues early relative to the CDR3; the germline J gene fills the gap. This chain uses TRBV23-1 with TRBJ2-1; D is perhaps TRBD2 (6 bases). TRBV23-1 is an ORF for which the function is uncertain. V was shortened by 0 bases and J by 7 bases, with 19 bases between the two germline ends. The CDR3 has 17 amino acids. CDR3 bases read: TGCGCCAGCAGTCAATCGGAGGCCGGGAGCGGAGGAAATGAG. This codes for CASSQSEAGSGGNE. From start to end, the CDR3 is CASSQSEAGSGGNEQFF.

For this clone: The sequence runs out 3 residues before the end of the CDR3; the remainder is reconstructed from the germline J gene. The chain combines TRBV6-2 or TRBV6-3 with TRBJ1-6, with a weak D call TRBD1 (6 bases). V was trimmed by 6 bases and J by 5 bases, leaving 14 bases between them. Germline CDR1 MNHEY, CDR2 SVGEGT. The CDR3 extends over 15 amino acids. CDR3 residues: CASSQQGFDNSPLHF. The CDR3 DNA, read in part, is TGTGCCAGCAGCCAGCAGGGGTTCGATAATTCACCC.

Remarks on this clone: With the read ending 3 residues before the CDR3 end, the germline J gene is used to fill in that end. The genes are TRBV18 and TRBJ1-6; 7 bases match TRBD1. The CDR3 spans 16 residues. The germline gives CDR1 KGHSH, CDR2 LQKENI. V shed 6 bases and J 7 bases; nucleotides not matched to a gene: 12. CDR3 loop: CASSRQGGQDNSPLHF. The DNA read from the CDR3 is TGTGCCAGCTCGCGTCAGGGGGGTCAGGACAATTCACCC.

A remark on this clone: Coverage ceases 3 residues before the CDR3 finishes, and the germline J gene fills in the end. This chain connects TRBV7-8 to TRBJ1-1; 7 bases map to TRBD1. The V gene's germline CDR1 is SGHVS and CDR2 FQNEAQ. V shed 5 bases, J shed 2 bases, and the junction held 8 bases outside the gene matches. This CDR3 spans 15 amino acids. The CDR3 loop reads CASSIDRVSNTEAFF. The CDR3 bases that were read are TGTGCCAGCAGCATAGACAGGGTGTCCAACACTGAA.

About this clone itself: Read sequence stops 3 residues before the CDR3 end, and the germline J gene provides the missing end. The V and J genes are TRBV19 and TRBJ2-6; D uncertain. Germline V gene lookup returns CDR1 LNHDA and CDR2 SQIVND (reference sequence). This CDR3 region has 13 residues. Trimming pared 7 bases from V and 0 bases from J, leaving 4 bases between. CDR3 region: CASKHSGANVLTF. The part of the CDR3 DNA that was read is TGTGCCAGTAAGCACTCTGGGGCCAACGTC.

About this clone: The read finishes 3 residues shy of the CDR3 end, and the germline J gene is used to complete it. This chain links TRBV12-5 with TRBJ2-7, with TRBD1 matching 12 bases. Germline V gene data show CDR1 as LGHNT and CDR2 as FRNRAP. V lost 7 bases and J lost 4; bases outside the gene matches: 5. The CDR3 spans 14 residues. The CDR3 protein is CASALGQGAYEQYF. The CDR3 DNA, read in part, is TGTGCTAGTGCCCTGGGACAGGGGGCTTACGAG.

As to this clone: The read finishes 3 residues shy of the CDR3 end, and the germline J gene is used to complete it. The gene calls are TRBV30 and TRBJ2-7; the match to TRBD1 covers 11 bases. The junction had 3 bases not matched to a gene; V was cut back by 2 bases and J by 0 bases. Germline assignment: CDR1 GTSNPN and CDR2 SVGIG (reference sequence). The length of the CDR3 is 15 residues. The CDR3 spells CAWSTGTGGSYEQYF. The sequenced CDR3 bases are TGTGCCTGGAGTACTGGGACAGGGGGCTCCTACGAG.

The chain's CDR3 is CASSPLLTNSYEQYF. The sequenced CDR3 bases are TGTGCCAGCAGTCCCCTTCTGACAAATTCCTACGAG. The chain carries TRBV12-3 or TRBV12-4 and TRBJ2-7; no firm D call. The CDR3 goes on 3 residues after the read ends, and that part is filled in from the germline J gene. CDR3 length equals 15 residues. Trimming removed 5 bases at V and 1 base at J, with 15 bases between.

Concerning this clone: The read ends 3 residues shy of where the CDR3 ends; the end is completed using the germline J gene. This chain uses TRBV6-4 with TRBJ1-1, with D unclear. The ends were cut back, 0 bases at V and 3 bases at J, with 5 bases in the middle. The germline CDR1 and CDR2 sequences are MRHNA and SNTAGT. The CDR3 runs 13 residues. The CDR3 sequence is CASSDSRDTEAFF. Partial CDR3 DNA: TGTGCCAGCAGTGACTCGAGGGACACTGAA.

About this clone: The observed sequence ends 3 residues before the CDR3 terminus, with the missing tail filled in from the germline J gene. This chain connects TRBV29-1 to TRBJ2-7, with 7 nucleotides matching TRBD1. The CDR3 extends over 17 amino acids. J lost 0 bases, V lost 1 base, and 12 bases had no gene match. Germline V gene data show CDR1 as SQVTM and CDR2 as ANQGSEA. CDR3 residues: CSVEGVRGQTYSYEQYF. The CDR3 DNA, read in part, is TGCAGCGTTGAAGGGGTTAGGGGACAGACTTACTCCTACGAG.

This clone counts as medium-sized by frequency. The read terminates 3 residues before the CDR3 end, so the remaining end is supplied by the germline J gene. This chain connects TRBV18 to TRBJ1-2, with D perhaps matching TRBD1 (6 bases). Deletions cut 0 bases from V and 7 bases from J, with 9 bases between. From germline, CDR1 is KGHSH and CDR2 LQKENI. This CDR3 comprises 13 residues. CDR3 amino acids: CASSPPTGFGYTF. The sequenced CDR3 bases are TGTGCCAGCTCACCACCAACAGGGTTTGGC.

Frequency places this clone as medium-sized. The CDR3 DNA, read in part, is TGTGCCAGCAGTGGAACCTCTACAGGGGGAGGTCAGCCC. Translating gives CASSGTSTGGGQP. The whole CDR3 protein is CASSGTSTGGGQPQHF. This sequence joins TRBV6-1 and TRBJ1-5, with 8 bases matching TRBD1. Coverage ceases 3 residues before the CDR3 finishes, and the germline J gene fills in the end. Germline values: CDR1 MNHNS, CDR2 SASEGT. This CDR3 is built from 16 residues. The V segment lost 4 bases and the J segment 6 bases; nucleotides outside the gene matches: 11.

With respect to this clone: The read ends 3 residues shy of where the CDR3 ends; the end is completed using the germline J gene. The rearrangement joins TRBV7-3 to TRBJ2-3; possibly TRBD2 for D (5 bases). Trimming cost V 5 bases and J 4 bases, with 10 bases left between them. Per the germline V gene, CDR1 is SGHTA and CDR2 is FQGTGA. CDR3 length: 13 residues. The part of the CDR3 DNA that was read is TGTGCCAGCAGCCCCCGGGGAGCAGATACG. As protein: CASSPRGADT. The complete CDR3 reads CASSPRGADTQYF.

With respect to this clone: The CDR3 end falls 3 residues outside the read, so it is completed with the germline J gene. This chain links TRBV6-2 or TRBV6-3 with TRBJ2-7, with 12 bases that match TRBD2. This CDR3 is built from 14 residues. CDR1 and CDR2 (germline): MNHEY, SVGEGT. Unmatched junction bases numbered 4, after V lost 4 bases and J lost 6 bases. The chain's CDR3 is CASSLTSGRAEQYF. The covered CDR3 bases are TGTGCCAGCAGTTTGACTAGCGGGAGAGCCGAG.

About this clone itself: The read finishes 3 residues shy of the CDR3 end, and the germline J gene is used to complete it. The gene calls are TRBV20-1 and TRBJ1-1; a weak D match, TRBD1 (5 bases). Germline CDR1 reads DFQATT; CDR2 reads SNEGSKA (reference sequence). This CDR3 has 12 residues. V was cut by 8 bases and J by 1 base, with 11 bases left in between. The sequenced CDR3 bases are TGCAGTCCAGGACAACCGAACACTGAA. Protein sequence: CSPGQPNTE. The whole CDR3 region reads CSPGQPNTEAFF.

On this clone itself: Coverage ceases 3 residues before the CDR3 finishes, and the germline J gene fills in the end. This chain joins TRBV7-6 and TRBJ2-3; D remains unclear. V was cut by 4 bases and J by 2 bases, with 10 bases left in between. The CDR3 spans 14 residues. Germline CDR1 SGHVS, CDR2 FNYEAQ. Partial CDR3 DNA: TGTGCCAGCAGCTCACAGCCTAACACAGATACG. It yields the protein CASSSQPNTDT. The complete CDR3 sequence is CASSSQPNTDTQYF.

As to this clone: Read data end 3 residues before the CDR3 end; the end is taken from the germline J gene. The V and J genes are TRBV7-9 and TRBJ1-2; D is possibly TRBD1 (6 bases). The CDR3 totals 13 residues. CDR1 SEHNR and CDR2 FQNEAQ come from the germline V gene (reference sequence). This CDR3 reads CASSANRVGGYTF. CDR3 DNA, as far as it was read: TGTGCCAGCAGCGCCAACAGGGTTGGCGGC. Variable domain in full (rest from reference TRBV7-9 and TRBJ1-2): DTGVSQNPRHKITKRGQNVTFRCDPISEHNRLYWYRQTLGQGPEFLTYFQNEAQLEKSRLLSDRFSAERPKGSFSTLEIQRTEQGDSAMYLCASSANRVGGYTFGSGTRLTVV.

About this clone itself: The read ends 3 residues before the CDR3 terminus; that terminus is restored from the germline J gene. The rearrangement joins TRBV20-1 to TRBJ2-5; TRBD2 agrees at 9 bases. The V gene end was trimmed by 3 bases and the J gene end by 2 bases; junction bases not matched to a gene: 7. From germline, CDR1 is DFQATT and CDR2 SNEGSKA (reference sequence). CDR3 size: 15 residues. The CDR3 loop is CSARRSLAGQETQYF. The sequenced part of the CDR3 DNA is TGCAGTGCTAGGAGGAGCCTAGCGGGACAAGAGACC.

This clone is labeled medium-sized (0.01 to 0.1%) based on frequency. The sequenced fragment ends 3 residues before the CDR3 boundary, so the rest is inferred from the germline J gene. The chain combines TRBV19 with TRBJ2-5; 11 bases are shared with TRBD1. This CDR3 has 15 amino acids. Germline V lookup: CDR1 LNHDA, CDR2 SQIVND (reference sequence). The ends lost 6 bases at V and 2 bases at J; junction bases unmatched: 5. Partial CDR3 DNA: TGTGCCAGTAGGGGACAGGGGGTGCCTCAAGAGACC. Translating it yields CASRGQGVPQET. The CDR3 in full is CASRGQGVPQETQYF.

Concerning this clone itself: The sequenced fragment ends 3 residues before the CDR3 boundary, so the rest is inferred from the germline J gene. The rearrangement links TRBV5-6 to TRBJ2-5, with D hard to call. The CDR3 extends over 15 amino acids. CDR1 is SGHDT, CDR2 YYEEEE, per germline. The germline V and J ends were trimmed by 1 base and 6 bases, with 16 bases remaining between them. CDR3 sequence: CASSLIHPGSKTQYF. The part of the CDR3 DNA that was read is TGTGCCAGCAGCTTGATTCATCCAGGCTCTAAGACC.

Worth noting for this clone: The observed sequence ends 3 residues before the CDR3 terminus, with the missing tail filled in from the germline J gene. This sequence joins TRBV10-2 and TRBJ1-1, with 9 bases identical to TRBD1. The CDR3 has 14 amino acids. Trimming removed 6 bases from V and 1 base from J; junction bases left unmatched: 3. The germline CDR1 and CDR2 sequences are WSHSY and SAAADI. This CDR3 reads CASRAGQGNTEAFF. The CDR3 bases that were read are TGCGCCAGCAGGGCGGGACAGGGGAACACTGAA.

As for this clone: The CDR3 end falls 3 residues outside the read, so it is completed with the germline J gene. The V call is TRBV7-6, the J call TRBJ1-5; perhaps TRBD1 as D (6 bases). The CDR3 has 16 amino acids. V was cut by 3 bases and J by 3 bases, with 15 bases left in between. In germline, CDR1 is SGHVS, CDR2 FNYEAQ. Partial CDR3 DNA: TGTGCCAGCAGCTTGCTGCGGGGGGGCGACAATCAGCCC. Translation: CASSLLRGGDNQP. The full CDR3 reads CASSLLRGGDNQPQHF.